Given below is one T cell receptor beta chain in context. This entry belongs to a study of blood T cell repertoires in COVID-19. Study background: Researchers got acute and convalescent COVID-19 samples from the United States, Italy and Spain. T cells, B-cell-depleted T cells, or PBMCs supplied cDNA or gDNA.

Seattle patients were enrolled while actively infected and followed longitudinally. CDR1 is SNHLY and CDR2 is FYNNEI in the germline V gene. V lost 7 bases and J 0 bases, leaving 10 bases between the germline ends. This CDR3 comprises 14 residues. In the original workflow: Researchers report that nucleated cell counts were estimated from reference gene primer amplification. Sequencing was performed with immunoSEQ multiplex PCR; in TCRdb, only in-frame clones are kept and a portion is missing. V and J calls and clone size are given by that table; D and trimming were obtained from the DNA. The sample has 300,000 to 350,000 clones; around 87% are singletons.

Sequenced sample: peripheral blood. The source is a woman aged 40 to 50 with COVID-19, enrolled during active disease. The chain links TRBV2 to TRBJ1-3; a possible D gene is TRBD1 (6 bases). This CDR3 is CASIPQGSGNTIYF. For the CDR3, the DNA is TGTGCCAGCATACCACAGGGCTCTGGAAACACCATATATTTT. The variable domain in full, with the rest retrieved from reference TRBV2 and TRBJ1-3, is EPEVTQTPSHQVTQMGQEVILRCVPISNHLYFYWYRQILGQKVEFLVSFYNNEISEKSEIFDDQFSVERPDGSNFTLKIRSTKLEDSAMYFCASIPQGSGNTIYFGEGSWLTVV.